Listed below are T cell receptor beta chains from one sample, sequenced in a study of breast tumors, draining lymph nodes, adjacent tissues. From the multiplex PCR reads, TCRdb called clonotypes with MiXCR, one entry per CDR3 protein. The sample lists approximately 100,000 distinct CDR3 sequences; around 30% were seen once. Material for sequencing was axillary lymph node tissue. These receptors all stem from a female donor with breast cancer. Some clones in this sample may be carry-over from other donors' samples. The conserved cysteine and the conserved F or W are not part of the CDR3 here. The D gene is left open where the match is weak.

j_call v_call d_call cdr3_aa
TRBJ2-1 TRBV4-1 . ASSRGFDNEQF
TRBJ2-7 TRBV18 . ASSPGGALSYEQY
TRBJ2-1 TRBV28 TRBD2 ASSSAASGNYNEQF
TRBJ2-3 TRBV6-6 TRBD2 ATGHPSSGRARDTQY
TRBJ1-4 TRBV4-1 . ASSQEGSGRKLF
TRBJ1-2 TRBV5-8 . ASSTNTGLSNYGYT
TRBJ1-6 TRBV29-1 . SVDRAGVKNELIELLAGRAPLH
TRBJ2-2 TRBV7-9 TRBD2 ASREGLGELF
TRBJ2-1 TRBV28 TRBD2 ASRRTSGYNEQF
TRBJ1-4 TRBV6-5 TRBD1 ASSYSTFGTGYEKLF
TRBJ1-2 TRBV5-4 . ASSLDNGIYGCA
TRBJ1-2 TRBV6-2/TRBV6-3 . ASGSRGSRNYGYT
TRBJ2-5 TRBV3-1 . ASSQEKRGGETQY
TRBJ2-5 TRBV6-1 TRBD2 ASTPGTSGGAAETQY
TRBJ2-7 TRBV5-5 TRBD2 ASSLDGTSGAYEQY
TRBJ1-1 TRBV10-3 . AIRQKENTEAF
TRBJ2-7 TRBV7-9 TRBD1 ASSSTPGQGAPYEQY
TRBJ1-1 TRBV2 . ASLQGTTEAF
TRBJ1-1 TRBV18 . ASSPLSGVEAF
TRBJ1-3 TRBV6-1 . ASSAWSLGGNTIY
TRBJ1-5 TRBV10-3 TRBD1 AISEGTGGQPQH
TRBJ1-6 TRBV7-2 . ASSLGPGLNSPLH
TRBJ2-2 TRBV6-8 . ASRAWGTGELF
TRBJ1-3 TRBV6-5 . ASSYSGHWGGNTIY
TRBJ1-2 TRBV29-1 TRBD1 SVGDRGLQGYT
TRBJ2-3 TRBV9 . ASSVASLADTQS
TRBJ1-6 TRBV25-1 . ASSELQATQPLH
TRBJ1-2 TRBV6-1 . ASSEGWGSSVRRNYGYT